These T cell receptor beta chains were read from a single sample in a study of T cell repertoires in cytomegalovirus infection. TCRdb reprocessed the reads with MiXCR, giving one entry per CDR3 protein. This sample carries 250,000 or so distinct CDR3 sequences, over 15% of them seen once, and the ten largest clones take roughly half. Sequenced: CD8+ T cells from PBMCs. These receptors were obtained from a human donor in good health (CMV status not recorded). Some clones in this sample may be carry-over from other donors' samples. Both conserved end residues are part of each CDR3. The order of the fields is D gene, V gene, J gene, clone size, CDR3 protein, CDR3 DNA. D genes are given only for firm matches. Some rows have no size entry. The others give once, few or many, or a class for an expanded clone.

d_call: .
v_call: TRBV5-1
j_call: TRBJ2-3
clone_size: few
cdr3_aa: CASSLTLTDTQYF
cdr3_nt: TGCGCCAGCAGCTTGACCTTGACAGATACGCAGTATTTT

d_call: .
v_call: TRBV4-1
j_call: TRBJ1-1
clone_size: .
cdr3_aa: CASSQDSDMNTEAFF
cdr3_nt: TGCGCCAGCAGCCAAGACTCAGACATGAACACTGAAGCTTTCTTT

d_call: TRBD1
v_call: TRBV6-5
j_call: TRBJ1-1
clone_size: .
cdr3_aa: CASIHSLTGAVTAFF
cdr3_nt: TGTGCCAGCATTCACTCCCTTACAGGGGCCGTGACAGCTTTCTTT

d_call: .
v_call: TRBV7-3
j_call: TRBJ2-7
clone_size: few
cdr3_aa: CASSEGRTYEQYF
cdr3_nt: TGTGCCAGCAGCGAAGGTAGAACCTACGAGCAGTACTTC

d_call: TRBD2
v_call: TRBV20-1
j_call: TRBJ2-2
clone_size: few
cdr3_aa: CSATSSGANTGELFF
cdr3_nt: TGCAGTGCTACATCTAGCGGGGCTAACACCGGGGAGCTGTTTTTT

d_call: TRBD1
v_call: TRBV7-2
j_call: TRBJ1-2
clone_size: many
cdr3_aa: CASSLTGQGGYTF
cdr3_nt: TGTGCCAGCAGCTTAACGGGACAGGGTGGCTACACCTTC

d_call: TRBD2
v_call: TRBV7-3
j_call: TRBJ2-3
clone_size: many
cdr3_aa: CASSLTTSGEQYF
cdr3_nt: TGTGCCAGCAGCTTAACGACTAGCGGGGAGCAGTATTTT

d_call: .
v_call: TRBV7-6
j_call: TRBJ1-3
clone_size: many
cdr3_aa: CASSPTGHDYSGNTIYF
cdr3_nt: TGTGCCAGCAGCCCGACCGGACACGACTACTCTGGAAACACCATATATTTT

d_call: .
v_call: TRBV29-1
j_call: TRBJ2-7
clone_size: .
cdr3_aa: CSVEVQGFGRYEQYF
cdr3_nt: TGCAGCGTTGAAGTACAGGGTTTCGGGCGCTACGAGCAGTACTTC

d_call: .
v_call: TRBV6-1
j_call: TRBJ2-5
clone_size: .
cdr3_aa: CASRLASSYQETQYF
cdr3_nt: TGTGCCAGCCGGCTAGCGAGTTCGTACCAAGAGACCCAGTACTTC

d_call: TRBD1
v_call: TRBV4-3
j_call: TRBJ1-5
clone_size: .
cdr3_aa: CASSQDLEQGGNQPQHF
cdr3_nt: TGCGCCAGCAGCCAAGATCTGGAACAGGGGGGCAATCAGCCCCAGCATTTT

d_call: .
v_call: TRBV27
j_call: TRBJ2-1
clone_size: few
cdr3_aa: CASSFTGNNEQFF
cdr3_nt: TGTGCCAGCAGTTTTACGGGGAACAATGAGCAGTTCTTC

d_call: .
v_call: TRBV28
j_call: TRBJ1-2
clone_size: .
cdr3_aa: CAIPNGQWGERGYTF
cdr3_nt: TGTGCCATTCCGAACGGACAGTGGGGAGAAAGGGGCTACACCTTC

d_call: .
v_call: TRBV2
j_call: TRBJ1-1
clone_size: few
cdr3_aa: CASSGGREEAEAFF
cdr3_nt: TGTGCCAGCAGTGGGGGCAGGGAAGAAGCTGAAGCTTTCTTT

d_call: TRBD2
v_call: TRBV5-1
j_call: TRBJ2-2
clone_size: once
cdr3_aa: CASTIPGLAGVNGELFF
cdr3_nt: TGCGCCAGCACCATACCGGGACTAGCGGGGGTCAACGGGGAGCTGTTTTTT

d_call: TRBD1
v_call: TRBV7-2
j_call: TRBJ1-2
clone_size: many
cdr3_aa: CASSQGQSYYGYTF
cdr3_nt: TGTGCCAGCAGCCAGGGACAGTCGTACTATGGCTACACCTTC

d_call: .
v_call: TRBV29-1
j_call: TRBJ1-1
clone_size: few
cdr3_aa: CSVEDLWQIAFF
cdr3_nt: TGCAGCGTTGAAGATCTCTGGCAGATCGCTTTCTTT

d_call: TRBD2
v_call: TRBV7-9
j_call: TRBJ2-1
clone_size: many
cdr3_aa: CASSPVISGGQGEQFF
cdr3_nt: TGTGCCAGCAGCCCAGTGATTAGCGGGGGGCAGGGTGAGCAGTTCTTC

d_call: .
v_call: TRBV12-5
j_call: TRBJ2-3
clone_size: many
cdr3_aa: CASGLGPLTSTDTQYF
cdr3_nt: TGTGCTAGTGGTTTGGGACCACTTACTAGCACAGATACGCAGTATTTT

d_call: .
v_call: TRBV9
j_call: TRBJ1-1
clone_size: .
cdr3_aa: CASSVEGGGGRSEAFF
cdr3_nt: TGTGCCAGCAGCGTAGAGGGAGGTGGCGGTCGGTCTGAAGCTTTCTTT

d_call: .
v_call: TRBV11-1
j_call: TRBJ2-7
clone_size: .
cdr3_aa: CASSLIDSYEQYF
cdr3_nt: TGTGCCAGCAGCTTAATTGATTCCTACGAGCAGTACTTC

d_call: TRBD2
v_call: TRBV6-6
j_call: TRBJ2-7
clone_size: few
cdr3_aa: CASSYSKASGDYEQYF
cdr3_nt: TGTGCCAGCAGTTACTCGAAGGCTAGCGGGGACTACGAGCAGTACTTC

d_call: .
v_call: TRBV6-6
j_call: TRBJ2-6
clone_size: .
cdr3_aa: CASSSMANVLTF
cdr3_nt: TGTGCCAGCAGTTCCATGGCCAACGTCCTGACTTTC

d_call: .
v_call: TRBV5-6
j_call: TRBJ2-2
clone_size: few
cdr3_aa: CASSPGAPNTGELFF
cdr3_nt: TGTGCCAGCTCCCCGGGCGCACCGAACACCGGGGAGCTGTTTTTT

d_call: TRBD2
v_call: TRBV2
j_call: TRBJ2-2
clone_size: .
cdr3_aa: CASGASGTGELFF
cdr3_nt: TGTGCCAGCGGGGCTAGCGGGACCGGGGAGCTGTTTTTT

d_call: .
v_call: TRBV6-5
j_call: TRBJ1-2
clone_size: many
cdr3_aa: CASSHSVNYGYTF
cdr3_nt: TGTGCCAGCTCCCACAGCGTTAACTATGGCTACACCTTC

d_call: TRBD1
v_call: TRBV20-1
j_call: TRBJ1-5
clone_size: .
cdr3_aa: CSARNYRDSLDQPQHF
cdr3_nt: TGCAGTGCTAGGAACTACAGGGACAGCCTAGATCAGCCCCAGCATTTT

d_call: .
v_call: TRBV7-8
j_call: TRBJ2-4
clone_size: many
cdr3_aa: CASSLVLDLATAKNIQYF
cdr3_nt: TGTGCCAGCAGCTTAGTTTTGGACCTAGCGACTGCCAAAAACATTCAGTACTTC

d_call: TRBD1
v_call: TRBV29-1
j_call: TRBJ2-5
clone_size: few
cdr3_aa: CSARTGWIQETQYF
cdr3_nt: TGCAGCGCCAGGACAGGGTGGATCCAAGAGACCCAGTACTTC

d_call: .
v_call: TRBV27
j_call: TRBJ1-6
clone_size: many
cdr3_aa: CASSILGHPNSPLHF
cdr3_nt: .

d_call: TRBD1
v_call: TRBV5-6
j_call: TRBJ2-4
clone_size: few
cdr3_aa: CASSSQRTGGGENIQYF
cdr3_nt: TGTGCCAGCAGCTCCCAACGAACAGGGGGAGGAGAGAACATTCAGTACTTC

d_call: .
v_call: TRBV27
j_call: TRBJ1-6
clone_size: .
cdr3_aa: CASSLPGRGSPLHF
cdr3_nt: TGTGCCAGCAGTTTACCAGGGAGGGGTTCACCCCTCCACTTT

d_call: TRBD2
v_call: TRBV20-1
j_call: TRBJ2-1
clone_size: .
cdr3_aa: CSASGGGGAGINEQFF
cdr3_nt: TGCAGTGCTAGTGGTGGCGGGGGGGCCGGGATCAATGAGCAGTTCTTC

d_call: .
v_call: TRBV20-1
j_call: TRBJ1-2
clone_size: .
cdr3_aa: CSAPQLGFYGYTF
cdr3_nt: TGCAGTGCCCCCCAGTTGGGCTTCTATGGCTACACCTTC